This paragraph covers one T cell receptor (beta chain) sequence. Its antigen is not known. This CDR3 has 13 amino acids. The V and J ends lost 6 bases and 4 bases respectively, with 13 bases between them. Germline CDR1 reads KGHSH; CDR2 reads LQKENI. This entry belongs to a study of OX40 agonist ivuxolimab in advanced cancers. At the level of the study: The diagnoses of dose-escalation patients were hepatocellular carcinoma, melanoma, renal cell or head and neck cancer. Study-level findings and limits: The authors also found low normalized T-cell clonal expansion in some nonresponders. Both CD4+ and CD8+ T cell populations in blood had undergone clonal expansion by week 6 at 0.1 to 3.0 mg/kg. In the expanded peripheral T cells, antigen specificity was never determined.

Here immunoSEQ multiplex PCR was the method, and the copy in TCRdb shows in-frame clones only, minus some. The repertoire holds about 60,000 clones, with 75% to 90% as singletons. The chain links TRBV18 to TRBJ2-7; maybe TRBD1 (6 bases). This TCR came from an adult with an advanced solid tumor such as melanoma, head and neck, liver or kidney cancer. The sequencing used CD4+ or CD8+ T cells sorted from blood, collected in a trial of the OX40 agonist ivuxolimab. The CDR3: CASSRDNPYEQYF. For the CDR3, the DNA is TGTGCCAGCTCTCGGGACAACCCTTACGAGCAGTACTTC.